Shown below are 8 T cell receptor beta chains from a single sample sequenced in a study of blood T cell repertoires in COVID-19. Generated by immunoSEQ multiplex PCR, the TCRdb table keeps only in-frame clones and is missing some. The data show some 140,000 clones, nearly 80% seen once. Sequenced sample: peripheral blood. These receptor sequences come from a man of 80 years or more with acute or convalescent COVID-19.

The rearrangement joins TRBV11-2 to TRBJ1-1, with TRBD1 matching over 9 bases. This CDR3 contains 15 residues. CDR1 and CDR2 from the germline V gene are SGHAT and FQNNGV. Losses at the gene ends were 5 bases for V and 4 bases for J; bases not matched to a gene: 8. CDR3 in DNA: TGTGCCAGCAGCCGACAGGGGGAAGGAAGCACTGAAGCTTTCTTT. This codes for CASSRQGEGSTEAFF.

The CDR3 sequence: CASSQEVGGQLFHQPQHF. The CDR3 nucleotides read TGTGCCAGCAGCCAAGAGGTAGGTGGGCAGCTTTTCCATCAGCCCCAGCATTTT. The V call is TRBV4-2, the J call TRBJ1-5; the D is unclear. Trimming cost V 0 bases and J 5 bases, with 20 bases left between them. The germline V gene has CDR1 LGHNA and CDR2 YNFKEQ. This CDR3 contains 18 residues.

The chain combines TRBV6-5 with TRBJ1-1, with D possibly TRBD1 on 6 matching bases. The V end lost 7 bases, the J end lost 5 bases, and 8 bases lay between the germline ends. The V gene's germline CDR1 is MNHEY and CDR2 SVGAGI. This CDR3 spans 11 amino acids. CDR3 DNA sequence: TGTGCCAGCATAAGGGGGACTGAAGCTTTCTTT. This gives the protein CASIRGTEAFF.

The chain links TRBV24-1 to TRBJ2-1; the match to TRBD1 covers 9 bases. Germline V gene lookup returns CDR1 KGHDR and CDR2 SFDVKD. The CDR3 contains 14 residues. Trimming removed 7 bases from V and 6 bases from J; junction bases left unmatched: 6. CDR3 amino acids: CATRKQGAANEQFF. CDR3 bases: TGTGCCACCAGGAAACAGGGGGCAGCCAATGAGCAGTTCTTC.

The V and J genes are TRBV18 and TRBJ1-5; possibly TRBD1 for D (5 bases). V shed 1 base and J shed 4 bases, with 11 bases lying between them. Germline V gene data show CDR1 as KGHSH and CDR2 as LQKENI. The CDR3 loop spans 15 amino acids. CDR3 DNA: TGTGCCAGCTCACCACTGGGGGGGGATAATCAGCCCCAGCATTTT. As protein: CASSPLGGDNQPQHF.

The sample holds a few counts of this clone. The chain joins TRBV7-8 to TRBJ1-3; D remains unclear. The V gene lost 5 bases and the J gene lost 0 bases, with 11 bases spanning the gap. Germline V gene data show CDR1 as SGHVS and CDR2 as FQNEAQ. This CDR3 has 15 residues. CDR3 sequence: CASSPNLASGNTIYF. DNA of the CDR3: TGTGCCAGCAGCCCGAATTTGGCCTCTGGAAACACCATATATTTT.

The chain couples TRBV9 to TRBJ2-7; 12 positions match TRBD1. Germline values: CDR1 SGDLS, CDR2 YYNGEE. The CDR3 has 14 amino acids. After removal of 3 bases from V and 7 bases from J, the junction contained 5 bases not matched to a gene. In DNA form, the CDR3 reads TGTGCCAGCAGCGAGGGACAGGGGGCTAGGGAGCAGTACTTC. Protein product: CASSEGQGAREQYF.

This chain connects TRBV2 to TRBJ1-5; tentative D call: TRBD1 (6 bases). The V end was cut by 7 bases, the J end by 1 base, with 17 bases between. This CDR3 is built from 16 residues. The germline CDR1 and CDR2 sequences are SNHLY and FYNNEI. The CDR3 DNA is TGTGCCAGCAAAAAGGGGGGGCCGGAGAGCAATCAGCCCCAGCATTTT. It is translated as CASKKGGPESNQPQHF.